This T cell receptor beta chain derives from a study of OX40 agonist ivuxolimab in advanced cancers. Study background: The group had a mean age of roughly 56 years, ranged from about 20 to 80, and was 82.7% male.

Trimming left V 0 bases short and J 5 bases short, with 11 bases between. CDR1 is MNHEY, CDR2 SMNVEV, per germline (reference sequence). The CDR3 sequence is 14 residues long. The table came from immunoSEQ multiplex PCR; TCRdb's copy has only in-frame clones and leaves some out. The sample consists of 90,000 or so clones, 89% of them appearing once. Anyone with autoimmune disease history or systemic immunosuppression was excluded. Drawing of blood for sampling happened at baseline, at cycle 4 day 1, and at cycle 7 day 1. The rearrangement uses TRBV27 and TRBJ2-7; D is ambiguous. The source was CD4+ or CD8+ T cells sorted from blood, collected in a trial of the OX40 agonist ivuxolimab. The clonotype was recovered from an adult with an advanced solid tumor such as melanoma, head and neck, liver or kidney cancer. The CDR3, as DNA: TGTGCCAGCAGTTTATCCCCTCCTGGAAACGAGCAGTACTTC. Translation: CASSLSPPGNEQYF.